Listed below are T cell receptor beta chains from one sample, sequenced in a study of cytomegalovirus exposure and HLA in healthy donors. The data were produced by immunoSEQ multiplex PCR, yet TCRdb's version contains in-frame clones alone and is incomplete. The profile shows under 200,000 clones, 60% to 80% of them singletons. Sequencing used PBMCs. Source of these receptors: a male donor in good health and CMV-seronegative. CDR3s include the opening cysteine and the closing phenylalanine or tryptophan. Fields, in order: CDR3 length, clone size, V gene, D gene, J gene, CDR3 DNA, CDR3 protein. A D gene is named only where the DNA matches it firmly. A row's size may be missing; if present it is once, few, many or a size class.

>16|few|TRBV5-1|NA|TRBJ1-3
TGCGCCAGCAGCCCCTACACGACGGGCTCTGGAAACACCATATATTTT
CASSPYTTGSGNTIYF
>15|NA|TRBV5-1|NA|TRBJ2-7
TGCGCCAGCAGCCGGGAGCCTCAGGGCGTATACGAGCAGTACTTC
CASSREPQGVYEQYF
>15|NA|TRBV9|NA|TRBJ2-7
TGTGCCAGCAGCGTAGACAACGGAGCCTCCTACGAGCAGTACTTC
CASSVDNGASYEQYF
>16|NA|TRBV5-6|TRBD2|TRBJ2-5
TGTGCCAGCAGCAGCCACCGACTAGCGGCTCAAGAGACCCAGTACTTC
CASSSHRLAAQETQYF
>15|NA|TRBV11-1|NA|TRBJ1-5
TGTGCCAGCAGCCCGGGCGGAGGCAGCAATCAGCCCCAGCATTTT
CASSPGGGSNQPQHF
>19|NA|TRBV10-3|NA|TRBJ1-5
TGTGCCATCAGTGATGGGGGCAGGGCTACCCCTTATAGCAATCAGCCCCAGCATTTT
CAISDGGRATPYSNQPQHF
>15|NA|TRBV2|TRBD1|TRBJ1-1
TGTGCCAGCAGCCGGGACAGGGTAGGGGACACTGAAGCTTTCTTT
CASSRDRVGDTEAFF
>16|NA|TRBV7-9|TRBD2|TRBJ2-7
TGTTCCAGCAGCCCCTCTGGTAGCGGGAGTTCTTACGAGCAGTACTTC
CSSSPSGSGSSYEQYF
>14|NA|TRBV18|NA|TRBJ1-2
TGTGCCAGCTCACCACCGGAGAGAACCTATGGCTACACCTTC
CASSPPERTYGYTF
>14|NA|TRBV5-1|NA|TRBJ2-1
TGCGCCAGCAGCTCAGGCGGGGCCTACAATGAGCAGTTCTTC
CASSSGGAYNEQFF
>13|NA|TRBV6-1|NA|TRBJ2-5
TGTGCCAGCAGGAGGGCTCTCCAAGAGACCCAGTACTTC
CASRRALQETQYF
>13|NA|TRBV2|NA|TRBJ1-2
TGTGCCAGCACTAGGACAGTCAACTATGGCTACACCTTC
CASTRTVNYGYTF
>16|NA|TRBV28|TRBD2|TRBJ2-3
TGTGCCAGCAGTCCCGGACTAGCGGGAGATTTAGATACGCAGTATTTT
CASSPGLAGDLDTQYF
>14|NA|TRBV7-6|NA|TRBJ2-1
TGTGCCAGCAGCTTTACGAGCTCCTACAATGAGCAGTTCTTC
CASSFTSSYNEQFF
>12|NA|TRBV6-5|TRBD2|TRBJ2-7
TGTGCCAGCAGTTCCGCGCTTGGGGAGGGGTACTTC
CASSSALGEGYF
>12|few|TRBV5-4|NA|TRBJ1-1
TGTGCCAGCAGATCTATGAACACTGAAGCTTTCTTT
CASRSMNTEAFF
>12|NA|TRBV27|NA|TRBJ1-3
TGTGCCAGCAGTTCCACTGGAAACACCATATATTTT
CASSSTGNTIYF
>14|few|TRBV30|NA|TRBJ2-7
TGTGCCTGGAGGAGACAGGCCAGCTCCTACGAGCAGTACTTC
CAWRRQASSYEQYF
>15|NA|TRBV18|NA|TRBJ1-1
TGTGCCAGCTCATTCAATCGGGGGGATGGCACTGAAGCTTTCTTT
CASSFNRGDGTEAFF
>16|few|TRBV6-6|TRBD1|TRBJ2-7
TGTGCCAGCAGTTTAGCCGGGACAGGGGGCAAGGGCGAGCAGTACTTC
CASSLAGTGGKGEQYF
>15|NA|TRBV6-5|TRBD1|TRBJ1-5
TGTGCCAGCAGATCGACAGGGTCGAAAAATCAGCCCCAGCATTTT
CASRSTGSKNQPQHF
>16|NA|TRBV11-2|TRBD1|TRBJ2-5
TGTGCCAGCAGGGGGACAGGGGGCTTGTGGCAAGAGACCCAGTACTTC
CASRGTGGLWQETQYF
>15|NA|TRBV9|NA|TRBJ1-1
TGTGCCAGCAGCGTAGGGCTCAGCGAGAACACTGAAGCTTTCTTT
CASSVGLSENTEAFF